The sequence of this TCR beta chain was determined in a study of blood T cell repertoires in COVID-19. The CDR3 spans 15 residues. Trimming cost V 0 bases and J 7 bases, with 16 bases left between them. Germline V gives CDR1 LNHNV, CDR2 YYDKDF (reference sequence). Per the original methods: Counts of nucleated cells, estimated from reference gene primer amplification, were obtained. The repertoire was sequenced with immunoSEQ multiplex PCR; TCRdb's copy has only in-frame clones and lacks some. The V and J calls and clone size are taken from that table; D and trimming were inferred from the DNA. The sample lists around 470,000 clones; 75% to 90% were seen once. Patients of the Seattle cohort, enrolled during active infection, were followed longitudinally.

The chain has TRBV15 and TRBJ2-7, with D possibly matching TRBD1 (6 bases). Specimen: peripheral blood. The TCR sequence derives from a man aged 18-30 years with COVID-19, enrolled during active disease. This CDR3 reads CATSRDITGTWEQYF. In DNA, the CDR3 is TGTGCCACCAGCAGAGATATTACAGGGACCTGGGAGCAGTACTTC.